The 6 T cell receptor beta chains given below trace back to one sample, sequenced in a study of blood T cell repertoires in COVID-19. Profiling relied on immunoSEQ multiplex PCR, and the TCRdb table lists in-frame clones only, not all of them. Of 75,000 to 95,000 clones in the sample, about 80% were seen once. The sample was peripheral blood. Every receptor here comes from a man in his 60s with acute or convalescent COVID-19.

The chain employs TRBV3-1 (or the pseudogene TRBV3-2) and TRBJ2-1; 9 positions match TRBD1. Germline lookup yields CDR1 LGHDT and CDR2 YNNKEL (reference sequence). J was trimmed by 7 bases and V by 4 bases; bases with no gene match: 11. This CDR3 has 16 amino acids. CDR3: CASSLHPGQGGNEQFF. The CDR3 nucleotides are TGTGCCAGCAGCCTTCATCCGGGACAGGGAGGGAATGAGCAGTTCTTC.

This rearrangement joins TRBV30 to TRBJ2-1; D is perhaps TRBD2 (6 bases). The CDR3 is made up of 15 amino acids. V was pared by 1 base and J by 1 base, with 11 bases between. Germline CDR1 GTSNPN, CDR2 SVGIG (reference sequence). Written as DNA, the CDR3 is TGTGCCTGGAGTGGCGGGGCTAGGTCCTACAATGAGCAGTTCTTC. Protein: CAWSGGARSYNEQFF.

This clone has only one observation. The chain combines TRBV30 with TRBJ1-2; D not certain. There are 12 residues in the CDR3. V lost 4 bases to trimming and J lost 2 bases, with 8 bases between them. The germline V gene has CDR1 GTSNPN and CDR2 SVGIG (reference sequence). This CDR3 is CAWTNGNYGYTF. The CDR3 coding sequence is TGTGCCTGGACCAACGGGAACTATGGCTACACCTTC.

V is TRBV6-2 or TRBV6-3 and J is TRBJ1-5, with D possibly matching TRBD1 (6 bases). V lost 6 bases to trimming and J lost 1 base, with 16 bases between them. Germline V CDR1 and CDR2: MNHEY, SVGEGT. The CDR3 is made up of 16 amino acids. CDR3 region: CASSFEQGISNQPQHF. CDR3 DNA: TGTGCCAGCAGCTTCGAACAGGGTATAAGCAATCAGCCCCAGCATTTT.

The J gene is TRBJ1-4, the V gene TRBV29-1; 9 bases agree with TRBD1. The CDR3 has 14 residues. V was clipped by 5 bases and J by 5 bases; unmatched bases: 6. Germline V gene lookup returns CDR1 SQVTM and CDR2 ANQGSEA. The CDR3 sequence is CSVNPGQGNEKLFF. In DNA, the CDR3 is TGCAGCGTTAACCCGGGACAGGGAAATGAAAAACTGTTTTTT.

The V call is TRBV6-4, the J call TRBJ2-2; 10 bases fit TRBD2. With 3 bases clipped from V and 4 bases from J, the junction kept 2 bases outside the gene matches. CDR1 is MRHNA and CDR2 is SNTAGT in the germline V gene. The length of the CDR3 is 15 residues. CDR3 nucleotides: TGTGCCAGCAGTGAAACTAGCGGGGCCACCGGGGAGCTGTTTTTT. The encoded protein is CASSETSGATGELFF.